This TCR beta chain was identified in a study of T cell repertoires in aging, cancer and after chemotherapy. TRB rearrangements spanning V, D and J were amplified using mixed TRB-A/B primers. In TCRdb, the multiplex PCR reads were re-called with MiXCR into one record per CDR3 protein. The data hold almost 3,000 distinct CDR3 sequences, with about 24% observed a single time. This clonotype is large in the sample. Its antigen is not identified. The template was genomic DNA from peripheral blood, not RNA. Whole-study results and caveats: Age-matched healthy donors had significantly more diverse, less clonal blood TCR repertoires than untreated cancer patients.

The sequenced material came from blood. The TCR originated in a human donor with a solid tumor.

The CDR3 loop reads CSVVPGSGGGDTQYF. The CDR3 bases are TGCAGCGTGGTACCGGGATCAGGAGGTGGAGATACGCAGTATTTT. J is TRBJ2-3 and V is TRBV29-1, with D maybe TRBD2 (5 bases). Germline CDR1 SQVTM, CDR2 ANQGSEA. V shed 6 bases and J shed 5 bases, with 21 bases lying between them. The CDR3 is 15 amino acids.